This T cell receptor (beta chain) was obtained from a study of patients and donors after allogeneic stem cell transplantation (dated by TCRdb to the early 2020s). Library creation used RT-PCR. The instrument given in TCRdb is NextSeq 550. TCRdb trimmed the raw reads at Q25, called clones with MiXCR and kept productive beta chains. Rows merge per CDR3 protein into single entries with the most common DNA and genes. The sample has about 150,000 distinct CDR3 sequences on record, about two fifths of them singletons. 50% of the sample is held by the ten biggest clonotypes. The sample holds many counts of this clonotype. What this receptor recognizes is not known. The record has no base qualities; no much larger clone is one base away. V is pared back by 7 bases and J by 5 bases, with 20 bases lying between the germline termini. The CDR3 runs 15 residues from the cysteine to the phenylalanine. Kept here is only the CDR3 DNA, which spans 45 bases and is read in frame from base 1. From the germline V gene, CDR1 is MNHEY and CDR2 is SVGEGT.

The chain employs TRBV6-2 or TRBV6-3 and TRBJ1-2; possibly the D gene is TRBD1, per 5 matching bases. The sample comprised blood, either unsorted or a sorted T cell fraction (not recorded which). The origin of this receptor is a human donor who was either an allogeneic HSCT recipient or a stem cell or donor lymphocyte infusion donor (not recorded which). It is not recorded whose cells these are; they may come from a transplant donor. For the CDR3, the sequence is CASIGGALSPYGYTF. The DNA is TGTGCCAGCATAGGAGGGGCGCTTTCCCCATATGGCTACACCTTC.